These 3 T cell receptor beta chains were sequenced from one sample in a study of response to subunit inactivated influenza vaccine. TCRdb re-called the RT-PCR reads through MiXCR, storing one row per CDR3 protein. In the table there are about 520,000 distinct CDR3 sequences, approximately 7.7% of which are singletons. The source material was PBMCs from blood, sampled about 23 months after vaccination. All receptors derive from a man aged 50-75 years who received an inactivated influenza vaccine.

The rearrangement uses TRBV7-9 and TRBJ2-7; D tentatively reads TRBD1 or TRBD2 (5 bases each). This CDR3 region has 10 residues. V lost 10 bases to trimming and J lost 7 bases, with 11 bases between them. Germline-derived CDR1 and CDR2 are SEHNR and FQNEAQ (reference sequence). CDR3 protein: CATGTGEQYF. The CDR3 region has the DNA TGTGCCACTGGGACGGGTGAGCAGTACTTC.

This clonotype was counted ten times or more. The genes are TRBV5-1 and TRBJ2-1, with D possibly TRBD1 on 6 matching bases. Trimming shortened V by 1 base and J by 6 bases, and 11 bases separated the two germline ends. The length of the CDR3 is 14 residues. Germline V lookup: CDR1 SGHRS, CDR2 YFSETQ. Here the CDR3 reads CASSLKQGRNEQFF. The DNA of the CDR3 is TGCGCCAGCAGCTTGAAACAGGGCCGCAATGAGCAGTTCTTC.

The rearrangement uses TRBV7-9 and TRBJ2-7; 8 bases fit TRBD1. In germline, CDR1 is SEHNR, CDR2 FQNEAQ (reference sequence). The CDR3 has 14 amino acids. The trim removed 4 bases at V and 5 bases at J, leaving 7 bases unmatched. The CDR3 nucleotides read TGTGCCAGCAGCTACGGGACAGGCAAGCACGAGCAGTACTTC. Translated: CASSYGTGKHEQYF.